This T cell receptor (beta chain) was sequenced during a study of T-cell memory formation after mild COVID-19 (TCRdb year 2021). The study in broad terms: TCR sequence clusters from the two donors were found to be largely donor specific. The cohort comprised two young, previously healthy adult volunteers, one female and one male. In two donors, T-cell clones that expanded and contracted after mild COVID-19 were tracked by sequencing TCRalpha and TCRbeta repertoires over time. What the authors observed across the whole study: Balanced CD4/CD8 phenotypes were observed for clones contracting from day 15 to 85, whereas a bias towards CD4+ was observed for a second wave of clones expanding from day 15 to 37. Whether the second-wave clones peaking on day 37 were SARS-CoV-2 specific was not confirmed. Contracting CD4+ clones appeared mostly in the CM and EM memory subsets, whereas CD8+ clones were enriched in EMRA. The study covered only a couple of mild cases, and larger cohorts including severe cases with pre-infection samples were considered necessary. Some responding clones were found in pre-infection memory, which suggests that pre-existing cross-reactive memory T cells took part in the SARS-CoV-2 response.

Reading the germline V gene gives CDR1 SGDLS and CDR2 YYNGEE. The cysteine opens and the phenylalanine closes a CDR3 of 15 amino acids. Just the 45-base CDR3 DNA is kept, in frame starting at base 1. Trimming leaves V shorter by 0 bases and J shorter by 3 bases, with the junction holding 4 bases beyond the gene matches. The table lists this clonotype with a few counts. What antigen it recognizes has not been identified. Within one base of it there is no much larger clone, and no base qualities were kept. Ficoll-Paque density gradient centrifugation was used to isolate PBMCs. TCRdb records Illumina NovaSeq 6000 as the sequencer. TCRalpha and TCRbeta cDNA libraries were built by 5'RACE with constant-segment primers, adding sample barcodes and unique molecular identifiers. Trizol reagent was used to extract RNA from every sample. The libraries were amplified in two PCR steps, and the second step added a second sample barcode and Illumina TruSeq adapters. Libraries were sequenced on an Illumina NovaSeq with 2 x 150 bp paired-end reads. In the paper's pipeline: Reads were demultiplexed and collapsed into UMI-guided consensus sequences with migec v1.2.7. Using mixcr v2.1.11, UMI consensuses were aligned to TRA and TRB V and J templates and then assembled into clonotypes. Expanded or contracted clonotypes were those called significant by both edgeR and NoisET, with noise models trained on biological replicates. For edgeR calls, the cutoffs were a false discovery rate-adjusted p below 0.01 and a log2 fold-change threshold of 1. As an exploratory analysis of dynamics, PCA with hierarchical clustering was applied to max-normalized trajectories of the 1000 most abundant clonotypes. Separately sequenced CD4+ and CD8+ repertoires were used to assign a CD4 or CD8 phenotype to each responding clone. TCRdb redid the processing of the public reads, applying fastp at Q25 and MiXCR, and retained in-frame beta chains. For every CDR3 protein sequence, its rows merge into one entry that carries the most common genes and DNA. These V and J calls are TCRdb output, not the study's own analysis. Within this sample are around 510,000 distinct CDR3 sequences, with about 20% of them counted one time only. Of the sample, around 9.2% is held by the ten largest clones.

Sequenced sample: PBMCs or a T cell subset sorted from them (not recorded which). The sequence was obtained from an adult woman who had mild COVID-19 (a few samples of this study predate the infection). The sample titles of this study are shuffled in the database, so cell type and time point are left out; the donor was told from shared clones. The chain couples TRBV9 to TRBJ2-3, with TRBD1 matching 7 junction bases. The nucleotide sequence reads as follows: TGTGCCAGCAGCGTAGGGGGGACAGCGACAGATACGCAGTATTTT. Its translation reads: CASSVGGTATDTQYF.